The 11 T cell receptor beta chains in this list originate from one sample, sequenced in a study of blood T cells in healthy people across ages. A sample-barcoded 5' primer and a J-beta primer mix were used in a second PCR of about 7 to 12 cycles. TCRdb reanalysed the 5' RACE reads using MiXCR and keeps one entry per CDR3 protein. The table has about 1.1 million distinct CDR3 sequences, under 40% seen once. Material: blood. Every receptor here comes from a man aged 18 to 29 in good health.

Note on this clonotype: A single base separates this from a much larger clone, so it may be a read error. The rearrangement links TRBV29-1 to TRBJ1-6; D is ambiguous. The CDR3 loop spans 13 amino acids. Trimming left V 5 bases short and J 9 bases short, with 14 bases between. The germline V gene has CDR1 SQVTM and CDR2 ANQGSEA. Written as DNA, the CDR3 is TGCAGCGTTAAAGTAGGGCGGGGTTCACCCCTCCACTTT. It yields the protein CSVKVGRGSPLHF.

A note on this clonotype: The germline gene is not matched at one end of the junction; a read error may be the cause. V gene TRBV20-1 combines with J gene TRBJ2-7, with D perhaps TRBD1 (6 bases). CDR1 DFQATT and CDR2 SNEGSKA come from the germline V gene (reference sequence). The length of the CDR3 is 14 residues. CDR3 in amino acids: CGARDLDRSYEQYF. In nucleotides, the CDR3 is TGCGGTGCTAGAGATCTGGACAGATCGTACGAGCAGTACTTC.

Points on this clonotype: This clone may be a read error of a much larger clone one base away. CDR3 region: CASSSGTDQYEQFF. CDR3 bases: TGTGCCAGCAGTTCCGGGACGGACCAATACGAGCAGTTCTTC. The rearrangement uses TRBV12-3 or TRBV12-4 and TRBJ2-1, with D possibly being TRBD1 or TRBD2 (5 bases each). Trimming left V 4 bases short and J 10 bases short, with 17 bases between. This CDR3 has 14 amino acids.

This rearrangement joins TRBV3-1 to TRBJ2-2; perhaps TRBD2 as D (7 bases). This CDR3 is built from 17 residues. The V gene lost 1 base and the J gene lost 2 bases, with 14 bases spanning the gap. Per the germline V gene, CDR1 is LGHDT and CDR2 is YNNKEL (reference sequence). The CDR3 reads CASSQVGGAGNTGELFF. CDR3 DNA: TGTGCCAGCAGCCAAGTGGGGGGGGCCGGTAACACCGGGGAGCTGTTTTTT. Variable domain in full (rest from reference TRBV3-1 and TRBJ2-2): DTAVSQTPKYLVTQMGNDKSIKCEQNLGHDTMYWYKQDSKKFLKIMFSYNNKELIINETVPNRFSPKSPDKAHLNLHINSLELGDSAVYFCASSQVGGAGNTGELFFGEGSRLTVL.

This clonotype has only a few counts. This chain connects TRBV6-1 to TRBJ2-1; a possible D gene is TRBD1 (6 bases). V was clipped by 6 bases and J by 0 bases, with 18 bases between them. The germline gives CDR1 MNHNS, CDR2 SASEGT. This CDR3 spans 17 amino acids. The chain's CDR3 is CASSRGRRGYSYNEQFF. The CDR3 coding sequence is TGTGCCAGCAGCCGAGGTAGAAGGGGGTACTCCTACAATGAGCAGTTCTTC.

The gene calls are TRBV4-1 and TRBJ2-1, with TRBD1 matching 8 bases. CDR3 length: 16 residues. Germline CDR1 and CDR2: MGHRA and YSYEKL. Trimming cost V 1 base and J 7 bases; bases outside gene matches: 9. The CDR3 DNA follows: TGCGCCAGCAGCCAAGCTTCCGGACAGGGAAAGAATGAGCAGTTCTTC. It translates to CASSQASGQGKNEQFF.

About this clonotype: At one end the junction does not follow the germline gene, possibly because of a read error. V and J are TRBV7-7 and TRBJ2-3, with unresolved D. CDR1 SSHAT and CDR2 FNYEAQ come from the germline V gene (reference sequence). The CDR3 extends over 13 amino acids. CDR3 protein: CASSFSLADTQYF. DNA for the CDR3: TGTGCTAGCAGCTTCTCGCTGGCAGATACGCAGTATTTT.

A remark on this clonotype: The junction differs from germline at one of its ends, possibly a read error. V and J are TRBV4-1 and TRBJ2-2; 11 bases line up with TRBD2. Germline values: CDR1 MGHRA, CDR2 YSYEKL. The CDR3 runs to 18 residues. For the CDR3, the DNA is TGCGCCAGCAGCCAAGATTCGGGACTAGCGGTCAACAGCGGGGAGCTGTTTTTT. This codes for CASSQDSGLAVNSGELFF.

In this sample, this clonotype turned up a few times. The rearrangement joins TRBV7-2 to TRBJ2-2; D is undetermined. The CDR3 sequence is 14 residues long. V shed 10 bases and J shed 0 bases, with 12 bases lying between them. Germline V lookup: CDR1 SGHTA, CDR2 FQGNSA. The CDR3 sequence is CAIHRSPNTGELFF. The CDR3 nucleotides are TGTGCCATACACAGAAGCCCGAACACCGGGGAGCTGTTTTTT.

V is TRBV11-3 and J is TRBJ2-2, with D maybe TRBD1 (6 bases). Germline lookup yields CDR1 SGHNT and CDR2 YENEEA. Trimming took 8 bases from V and 6 from J, leaving 13 bases between them. The CDR3 sequence is 13 residues long. As DNA, the CDR3 is TGTGCCAGCTCAGGGGCTAGTTCCGGGGAGCTGTTTTTT. Translation gives CASSGASSGELFF.

This clonotype was counted between two and nine times. This sequence joins TRBV4-2 and TRBJ2-4; D gene uncertain. The CDR3 contains 16 residues. Germline loops: CDR1 LGHNA, CDR2 YNFKEQ. V dropped 4 bases and J dropped 1 base, with 14 bases sitting between them. Written as DNA, the CDR3 is TGTGCCAGCAGCCCGAGCCCTACTATTGCCAAAAACATTCAGTACTTC. Its protein is CASSPSPTIAKNIQYF.